A selection of T cell receptor beta chains follows, all from one sample in a study of T-cell reconstitution after alpha-beta-depleted transplantation in children. TCRdb analysed the PCR reads with MiXCR anew, one entry per CDR3 protein. Found here are just over 350,000 distinct CDR3 sequences, roughly 14% of them singletons; the top ten hold approximately 4.3%. The source material was PBMCs, sampled from the stem cell graft. These receptors all come from a human donor who donated a stem cell graft to a child with Fanconi anemia. The CDR3 runs from the conserved cysteine through the conserved F or W. The D gene is left open where the match is weak. A clone size is listed for some rows: how often the clone was seen (once, few, many), or a class if it is expanded.

.,TRBJ2-1,14,TRBV27,.,TGTGCCAGCAGTTTTCCCGGGACACTCAATGAGCAGTTCTTC,CASSFPGTLNEQFF
few,TRBJ2-5,16,TRBV5-5,.,TGTGCCAGCAGCTCACAGCCGGGAGCTACGGGAGAGACCCAGTACTTC,CASSSQPGATGETQYF
many,TRBJ2-4,14,TRBV5-6,.,TGTGCCAGCAGCTTTTCAGACAGAAAAAACATTCAGTACTTC,CASSFSDRKNIQYF
.,TRBJ1-5,17,TRBV12-3/TRBV12-4,.,TGTGCCAGCAGTCCTAACGGGGCACAGGCACGCAATCAGCCCCAGCATTTT,CASSPNGAQARNQPQHF
few,TRBJ2-1,15,TRBV5-1,.,TGCGCCAGCAGCTTGTCTCATAGCTCCTACAATGAGCAGTTCTTC,CASSLSHSSYNEQFF
many,TRBJ2-1,16,TRBV4-3,TRBD1,TGCGCCAGCAGCCAAGATTGGGACAGGGTACACAATGAGCAGTTCTTC,CASSQDWDRVHNEQFF
few,TRBJ1-4,14,TRBV27,.,TGTGCCAGCAGCGTAAAGCCAGGGAGTGAAAAACTGTTTTTT,CASSVKPGSEKLFF
.,TRBJ1-2,15,TRBV7-8,.,TGTGCCAGCAGCCCCCGATATGATCCTAACTATGGCTACACCTTC,CASSPRYDPNYGYTF
few,TRBJ1-1,14,TRBV3-1,.,TGTGCCAGCAGCCAAGATCTATCCTCGGCTGAAGCTTTCTTT,CASSQDLSSAEAFF
.,TRBJ1-2,14,TRBV7-9,.,TGTGCCAGCAGCTTAGGAGGACAGCCCTATGGCTACACCTTC,CASSLGGQPYGYTF
few,TRBJ2-2,14,TRBV18,.,TGTGCCAGCTCACTGGACCGGGGACGACGGGAGCTGTTTTTT,CASSLDRGRRELFF
few,TRBJ2-7,13,TRBV2,.,TGTGCCAGCAGTGATCTGGGGGAGGAGGAGCAGTACTTC,CASSDLGEEEQYF
many,TRBJ1-3,13,TRBV29-1,.,TGCAGCGGTAGCCACAGCGCTGGAAACACCATATATTTT,CSGSHSAGNTIYF
few,TRBJ2-1,16,TRBV20-1,TRBD1,TGCAGTGCTAAGACCGGGACAGGGGGCTTCACGGGTGAGCAGTTCTTC,CSAKTGTGGFTGEQFF
many,TRBJ2-1,15,TRBV10-2,TRBD2,TGCGCCAGCAGTGTAACGGGGGGGCCGAGAAGAGAGCAGTTCTTC,CASSVTGGPRREQFF
few,TRBJ2-5,15,TRBV21-1,.,TGTGCCAGCAGCACCCGACAGGGACTCCGAGAGACCCAGTACTTC,CASSTRQGLRETQYF
many,TRBJ2-6,15,TRBV6-4,.,TGTGCCAGCAGTGAGGGGAGCTCTGGGGCCAACGTCCTGACTTTC,CASSEGSSGANVLTF
few,TRBJ2-5,15,TRBV7-2,TRBD2,TGTGCCAGCAGCATTATGACTAGCGGAGCGGAGACCCAGTACTTC,CASSIMTSGAETQYF
.,TRBJ2-1,13,TRBV29-1,.,TGCAGCGTTGATCTCCAGGTGGATGGGTATACTCTCTTC,CSVDLQVDGYTLF
.,TRBJ1-1,13,TRBV12-3/TRBV12-4,.,TGTGCCACCCGAGCTACAGAGAACACTGAAGCTTTCTTT,CATRATENTEAFF
.,TRBJ1-1,12,TRBV27,.,TGTGCCAGCAGTCGCCCGGGGGCTGAAGCTTTCTTT,CASSRPGAEAFF
.,TRBJ2-5,15,TRBV20-1,TRBD2,TGCAGTGCTGAGGGGGGTAGCGGGGGGCAAGAGACCCAGTACTTC,CSAEGGSGGQETQYF
many,TRBJ2-7,13,TRBV20-1,.,TGCAGTGCTAGAGGCGAAACTTCCTACGAGCAGTACTTC,CSARGETSYEQYF
few,TRBJ2-1,16,TRBV7-6,.,TGTGCCAGCAGCCCCGAAGCACGGGGATCCTACAATGAGCAGTTCTTC,CASSPEARGSYNEQFF
few,TRBJ1-1,13,TRBV25-1,.,TGTGCCAGCAGTGACCCACACCTCGGGGGAGCTTTCTTT,CASSDPHLGGAFF
few,TRBJ1-3,14,TRBV4-3,.,TGCGCCAGCAGCTCCGGATACTCTGGAAACACCATATATTTT,CASSSGYSGNTIYF
few,TRBJ2-1,14,TRBV18,.,TGTGCCAGCTCACCTTCCGGCAGGGACTTTGAGCAGTTCTTC,CASSPSGRDFEQFF
few,TRBJ2-2,15,TRBV15,.,TGTGCCACCAGCAGAGATGGGGTAGGGCCCGGGGAGCTGTTTTTT,CATSRDGVGPGELFF
.,TRBJ1-1,14,TRBV20-1,TRBD1,TGCAGTGGGCCACAGGGGGCGGGGCACACTGAAGCTTTCTTT,CSGPQGAGHTEAFF
many,TRBJ1-2,11,TRBV27,.,TGTGCCAGCGGTCGGGGGCATGGCTACACCTTC,CASGRGHGYTF
many,TRBJ1-6,15,TRBV12-5,TRBD1,TGTGCTAGTGGTACCCGACAGGGTATGAATTCACCCCTCCACTTT,CASGTRQGMNSPLHF
.,TRBJ1-3,13,TRBV7-9,.,TGTGCCAGCAGCTTAATCGGGCGGGACACCATATATTTT,CASSLIGRDTIYF
many,TRBJ1-2,12,TRBV3-1,.,TGTGCCAGCAGCCAAGATAGGCAGGGCTACACCTTC,CASSQDRQGYTF
few,TRBJ2-2,17,TRBV4-2,.,TGTGCCAGCAGCCAAGATAAAATGGGCAGGGTAGTCGGGGAGCTGTTTTTT,CASSQDKMGRVVGELFF
many,TRBJ1-1,13,TRBV6-5,.,TGTGCCAGCGCGACAGTTATGAACACTGAAGCTTTCTTT,CASATVMNTEAFF
many,TRBJ2-1,16,TRBV12-3/TRBV12-4,.,TGTGCCAGCAGTTTAAGGGTTCTAAGCTCCTACAATGAGCAGTTCTTC,CASSLRVLSSYNEQFF
.,TRBJ2-1,14,TRBV5-1,TRBD2,TGCGCCAGTACGCGGGGGGCCGATTCCAATGAGCAGTTCTTC,CASTRGADSNEQFF
.,TRBJ1-6,17,TRBV28,TRBD1,TGTGCCAGCAGTTCGGCGATTGGGGGACAGTATAATTCACCCCTCCACTTT,CASSSAIGGQYNSPLHF
many,TRBJ2-1,13,TRBV11-1,.,TGTGCCAGCAGCTCCGACAGACACAATGAGCAGTTCTTC,CASSSDRHNEQFF
many,TRBJ2-3,12,TRBV10-3,.,TGTGCCATCAGTGAGGGGACAGATACGCAGTATTTT,CAISEGTDTQYF
.,TRBJ1-2,13,TRBV10-3,.,TGTGCCATCAGTGAGGACTTCGGAGGTGGCTACACCTTC,CAISEDFGGGYTF
.,TRBJ2-3,17,TRBV20-1,.,TGCAGTGCTAGAGGCCCCGCCCGCAGGGGCAGTGCAGATACGCAGTATTTT,CSARGPARRGSADTQYF
.,TRBJ2-1,14,TRBV6-5,.,TGTGCCAGCAGCCCCGAAGTAGGGCGCAATGAGCAGTTCTTC,CASSPEVGRNEQFF
.,TRBJ1-1,15,TRBV9,.,TGTGCCAGCAGCGCAGTCGGGTTAATGTCCACTGAAGCTTTCTTT,CASSAVGLMSTEAFF
.,TRBJ1-5,14,TRBV20-1,TRBD1,TGCAGTGCCAATACAGGGGCGCCTAATCAGCCCCAGCATTTT,CSANTGAPNQPQHF
.,TRBJ1-3,15,TRBV9,.,TGTGCCAGCAGCGCGACAGCGTCCTCTGGAAACACCATATATTTT,CASSATASSGNTIYF
many,TRBJ2-1,11,TRBV7-2,.,TGTGCCAGCAGCTTAAGGCTTGAGCAGTTCTTC,CASSLRLEQFF
.,TRBJ2-7,13,TRBV29-1,.,TGCAGCGCCGGGACCCCGCGCAGATACGAGCAGTACTTC,CSAGTPRRYEQYF
many,TRBJ2-1,16,TRBV6-5,.,TGTGCCAGCAGACTAATGCCAGGGTGGATGGCCAATGAGCAGTTCTTC,CASRLMPGWMANEQFF
many,TRBJ2-3,12,TRBV29-1,.,TGCAGCGTTGATTACCTCACAGATACGCAGTATTTT,CSVDYLTDTQYF
.,TRBJ1-1,16,TRBV12-3/TRBV12-4,.,TGTGCCAGCAGTTTGGAACTGAGACCGGGGGACACTGAAGCTTTCTTT,CASSLELRPGDTEAFF
.,TRBJ1-1,13,TRBV7-2,.,TGTGCCAGCAGCTTAATAGTACGCACTGAAGCTTTCTTT,CASSLIVRTEAFF
many,TRBJ2-3,14,TRBV20-1,.,TGCAGTGCTAGAGCTGAGAGGGTCGCAGATACGCAGTATTTT,CSARAERVADTQYF
once,TRBJ2-3,15,TRBV5-1,TRBD1,TGCGCCAGCAGCCTCCGGACAGGGACGGGGGATACGCAGTATTTT,CASSLRTGTGDTQYF
few,TRBJ1-2,14,TRBV3-1,TRBD1,TGTGCCAGCAGCCAGGGACAGTCTCTTTATGGCTACACCTTC,CASSQGQSLYGYTF
few,TRBJ2-1,18,TRBV11-2,TRBD2,TGTGCCAGCAGCTCACCCCGGACTAGCGGGGGGCCCAAGTATGAGCAGTTCTTC,CASSSPRTSGGPKYEQFF
many,TRBJ1-1,15,TRBV9,.,TGTGCCAGCAGCAGACGGGACACACAGAACACTGAAGCTTTCTTT,CASSRRDTQNTEAFF